These 21 T cell receptor beta chains originate from one sample sequenced in a study of T cell repertoires in cytomegalovirus infection. MiXCR, applied by TCRdb to the reads, yields one record per CDR3 protein. This table has thousands of distinct CDR3 sequences, roughly half appearing once. Their antigens remain unidentified. The specimen was PBMCs, sequenced either directly or after in vitro stimulation (not recorded which). The receptors were gathered from a human donor in good health (CMV status not recorded). Some clones in this sample may be carry-over from other donors' samples.

Concerning this clonotype itself: Compared with germline, one end of the junction differs, possibly owing to a read error. The rearrangement links TRBV7-9 to TRBJ2-1; D not certain. The CDR3 sequence is 16 residues long. The germline V gene has CDR1 SEHNR and CDR2 FQNEAQ (reference sequence). This chain's CDR3 is CSSSVLGISTYNDPFF. CDR3 nucleotide sequence: TGTTCCAGCAGCGTGTTGGGAATATCCACCTACAATGATCCGTTCTTC.

The V gene is TRBV6-6, the J gene TRBJ1-5; possibly TRBD1 for D (5 bases). V lost 2 bases and J lost 4, with 9 bases in between. Germline CDR1 MNHNY, CDR2 SVGAGI (reference sequence). CDR3 length: 14 residues. The CDR3 loop is CASSYGRGNQPQHF. In nucleotides, the CDR3 is TGTGCCAGCAGTTACGGACGGGGGAATCAGCCCCAGCATTTT.

On this clonotype itself: A read error may produce the germline difference seen at one junction end. The chain couples TRBV15 to TRBJ2-1; D is unclear. The CDR3 runs 15 residues. Germline CDR1 reads LNHNV; CDR2 reads YYDKDF (reference sequence). CDR3 bases: TGTGCCAACAGCATTGGGAAAGGGATTTACAATGAGCAGTTGTTC. This gives the protein CANSIGKGIYNEQLF.

This clonotype was seen ten or more times. The chain combines TRBV28 with TRBJ2-3; perhaps TRBD2 as D (5 bases). Looked up from germline, CDR1 is MDHEN and CDR2 is SYDVKM. The CDR3 has 22 amino acids. V lost 4 bases, J lost 0 bases, and 32 bases lay in between. The CDR3 DNA sequence: TGTGCCAGCAGTTCGTATCTGGTTGGGTCCTCCCCGGGGTCTTCTAGCACAGATACGCAGTATTTT. Translating it yields CASSSYLVGSSPGSSSTDTQYF. Combining the CDR3 with reference TRBV28 and TRBJ2-3 gives the whole variable domain DVKVTQSSRYLVKRTGEKVFLECVQDMDHENMFWYRQDPGLGLRLIYFSYDVKMKEKGDIPEGYSVSREKKERFSLILESASTNQTSMYLCASSSYLVGSSPGSSSTDTQYFGPGTRLTVL.

The CDR3 DNA sequence: TGTGCCAGCAGCCTCAGGGATCCCAAACGGGGCACTGAAGCTTTCTTT. Its protein product is CASSLRDPKRGTEAFF. The V and J genes are TRBV12-3 or TRBV12-4 and TRBJ1-1; D is possibly TRBD1 (5 bases). V dropped 6 bases and J dropped 4 bases, with 21 bases sitting between them. The CDR3 runs 16 residues.

Regarding this clonotype: The CDR3 does not close with the conserved phenylalanine or tryptophan, likely indicating a read error. It is unclear where the CDR3 begins or ends on the DNA, so no DNA is shown, and the CDR3 is as TCRdb lists it. CDR3 amino acids: CSAAIQGQASNQPQPC. This sequence joins TRBV20-1 and TRBJ1-5. The CDR3 sequence runs 16 residues, both termini included. The germline V gene encodes CDR1 DFQATT and CDR2 SNEGSKA (reference sequence).

V is TRBV7-9 and J is TRBJ1-1, with a possible D match to TRBD1 (5 bases). Deletions cut 2 bases from V and 12 bases from J, with 25 bases between. Germline V lookup: CDR1 SEHNR, CDR2 FQNEAQ (reference sequence). CDR3 length: 16 amino acids. This chain's CDR3 is CASSLHDRGSRTSSFF. CDR3 sequence (DNA): TGTGCCAGCAGCTTACATGATAGGGGTAGTCGGACTTCATCTTTCTTT.

This sequence joins TRBV27 and TRBJ2-3, with TRBD2 identical over 7 bases. Per the germline V gene, CDR1 is MNHEY and CDR2 is SMNVEV (reference sequence). V trimming: 5 bases; J trimming: 5 bases; junction bases outside the gene matches: 13. The CDR3 totals 16 residues. The CDR3 DNA reads TGTGCCAGCAGTACCTACTTGGGAGGGGTTGGAGATACGCAGTATTTT. It encodes CASSTYLGGVGDTQYF.

The chain employs TRBV18 and TRBJ1-5; D uncertain. The germline V gene encodes CDR1 KGHSH and CDR2 LQKENI. The V end lost 3 bases, the J end lost 3 bases, and 9 bases lay between the germline ends. This CDR3 is 14 amino acids long. The CDR3 DNA reads TGTGCCAGCTCACCTCGGGTCACCAATCAGCCCCAGCATTTT. Translation: CASSPRVTNQPQHF.

Comments on this clonotype: This is likely a read error, given that the CDR3 carries no conserved phenylalanine or tryptophan at its end. Because the CDR3's place on the DNA is in doubt, the DNA is left out and the CDR3 is given as listed by TCRdb. This chain joins TRBV7-9 and TRBJ2-1. The CDR3 is 16 amino acids long, termini counted. Germline V gives CDR1 SEHNR, CDR2 FQNEAQ (reference sequence). The CDR3 reads CASSLIGVSSYTEQSL.

On this clonotype itself: Likely a read error: the CDR3 ends without its conserved phenylalanine or tryptophan. This chain uses TRBV6-1 with TRBJ1-5, with TRBD1 identical over 8 bases. This CDR3 contains 15 residues. Germline values: CDR1 MNHNS, CDR2 SASEGT. The CDR3 reads CATVLRQGTNHPQHL. The CDR3 nucleotides are TGTGCCACAGTCCTCCGACAGGGGACCAATCATCCCCAGCATTTG.

The table lists this clonotype with many counts. The chain recombines TRBV7-2 with TRBJ1-5; perhaps TRBD1 as D (5 bases). The germline V gene has CDR1 SGHTA and CDR2 FQGNSA. The CDR3 contains 16 residues. The V and J ends lost 1 base and 7 bases respectively, with 17 bases between them. The CDR3 spells CASSLDWAREEQPQHF. DNA of the CDR3: TGTGCCAGCAGCTTAGATTGGGCCAGGGAGGAACAGCCCCAGCATTTT.

This clonotype was seen repeatedly, ten times or more. This CDR3 fails to terminate in the conserved phenylalanine or tryptophan, so it likely reflects a read error. The chain carries TRBV7-9 and TRBJ2-1, with unresolved D. Trimming cost V 9 bases and J 2 bases, with 20 bases left between them. This CDR3 spans 16 amino acids. In germline, CDR1 is SEHNR, CDR2 FQNEAQ (reference sequence). The DNA for the CDR3 is TGTGCCAGAGGCTTGTTGGGAATATCCACCTACAATGAGCAGTTCTTG. It yields the protein CARGLLGISTYNEQFL.

Comments on this clonotype: One end of the junction varies from germline; a read error may be responsible. The V call is TRBV12-3 or TRBV12-4, the J call TRBJ1-1, with a possible D match to TRBD1 (6 bases). The CDR3 has 16 residues. As DNA, the CDR3 is TGTGCCAGCAACCGCAGGGTTTCAAAACAGGGCACTGAATCTTTCTTT. Residues: CASNRRVSKQGTESFF.

The CDR3 sequence: CASSEWAGEGNSPLHF. CDR3 nucleotide sequence: TGTGCCAGCAGTGAATGGGCAGGGGAAGGTAATTCACCCCTCCACTTT. This chain joins TRBV6-1 and TRBJ1-6; possibly TRBD1 for D (6 bases). The length of the CDR3 is 16 residues. The ends were cut back, 2 bases at V and 6 bases at J, with 14 bases in the middle. Germline CDR1 MNHNS, CDR2 SASEGT.

V is TRBV7-2 and J is TRBJ2-3; D not resolved. Germline assignment: CDR1 SGHTA and CDR2 FQGNSA. This CDR3 spans 12 amino acids. Between the trimmed V and J ends, which lost 5 bases and 0 bases, there was a span of 3 bases. Here the CDR3 DNA reads TGTGCCAGCAGCAGTAGCACAGATACGCAGTATTTT. This codes for CASSSSTDTQYF.

The V gene is TRBV7-3, the J gene TRBJ1-3; D not resolved. Trimming removed 8 bases at V and 0 bases at J, with 8 bases between. Germline CDR1 and CDR2: SGHTA and FQGTGA. The CDR3 has 13 residues. CDR3 protein: CASGTNSGNTIYF. CDR3 sequence (DNA): TGTGCCAGCGGTACAAACTCTGGAAACACCATATATTTT.

Of note for this clonotype: The final CDR3 position lacks the conserved phenylalanine or tryptophan, pointing to a likely read error. The chain couples TRBV28 to TRBJ2-7; TRBD1 matches 7 bases. V gave up 3 bases and J gave up 2 bases; unmatched junction bases: 4. This CDR3 has 14 residues. Germline V gives CDR1 MDHEN, CDR2 SYDVKM. CDR3 sequence reads: CASSFSTGTYEQYL. Here the CDR3 DNA reads TGTGCCAGCAGTTTTTCGACAGGGACCTACGAGCAGTACTTA.

This clonotype was seen only a few times. V and J are TRBV7-9 and TRBJ2-1, with D unresolved. This CDR3 has 16 residues. From germline, CDR1 is SEHNR and CDR2 FQNEAQ (reference sequence). Here the CDR3 reads CSSSLLGISTYKDQFF. The CDR3 DNA is TGTTCAAGCAGCTTGTTGGGAATATCCACCTACAAGGATCAGTTCTTC.

About this clonotype: The conserved closing phenylalanine or tryptophan is absent in this CDR3, likely reflecting a read error. The chain carries TRBV20-1 and TRBJ1-5; 7 bases match TRBD1. The length of the CDR3 is 13 residues. Germline assignment: CDR1 DFQATT and CDR2 SNEGSKA (reference sequence). The V and J ends lost 6 bases and 6 bases, in that order; junction bases with no gene match: 8. In nucleotides, the CDR3 is TGCAGTGCACTAGACAGGGTCGGTCAGCCCCAGCATTGT. Translation gives CSALDRVGQPQHC.

Regarding this clonotype: An end of the junction differs from the germline gene, which may be a read error. This chain uses TRBV7-3 with TRBJ2-7; 11 bases fit TRBD1. The CDR3 consists of 11 residues. Germline CDR1 reads SGHTA; CDR2 reads FQGTGA. The CDR3 nucleotides read TGTGCCAGCAGCCCGGACAGGGGGCTGTTCTTC. Amino acid sequence: CASSPDRGLFF.